One sample yielded the 18 T cell receptor beta chains listed below, sequenced in a study of T cell repertoires in ileal Crohn's disease. Clones were read by immunoSEQ multiplex PCR, and TCRdb kept only the in-frame ones, dropping some. The table lists roughly 4,100 clones, about 70% of them singletons, with 6.9% in the top ten. Material: ileal tissue. All receptors come from an adult with Crohn's disease.

This clone was picked up a small number of times. V usage is TRBV6-1 and J usage is TRBJ2-2, with 7 bases identical to TRBD1. From germline, CDR1 is MNHNS and CDR2 SASEGT. Germline trimming cut 4 bases from V and 3 bases from J; bases unmatched to any gene: 2. This CDR3 region has 14 residues. The CDR3 loop reads CASSGGGDTGELFF. Written as DNA, the CDR3 is TGTGCCAGCAGTGGAGGGGGCGACACCGGGGAGCTGTTTTTT.

This clone has just one count. The chain couples TRBV29-1 to TRBJ2-3; the match to TRBD2 covers 9 bases. This CDR3 spans 14 amino acids. Trimming removed 6 bases from V and 3 bases from J; junction bases left unmatched: 7. CDR1 and CDR2 (germline): SQVTM, ANQGSEA. The DNA of the CDR3 is TGCAGCGTGCGCCCGGGACTAGCAACAGATACGCAGTATTTT. It yields the protein CSVRPGLATDTQYF.

V usage is TRBV5-1 and J usage is TRBJ2-3; 9 bases map to TRBD2. V dropped 0 bases and J dropped 2; count of bases not matched to a gene: 7. Germline loops: CDR1 SGHRS, CDR2 YFSETQ. There are 17 residues in the CDR3. The CDR3 coding sequence is TGCGCCAGCAGCTTGGGGGCGCGGGGGGGCCTCACAGATACGCAGTATTTT. It specifies CASSLGARGGLTDTQYF.

The chain combines TRBV28 with TRBJ1-2; D is possibly TRBD1 (5 bases). V was shortened by 4 bases and J by 2 bases, with 14 bases between the two germline ends. This CDR3 is 15 amino acids long. The germline gives CDR1 MDHEN, CDR2 SYDVKM. CDR3 loop: CASSSKHRGNYGYTF. CDR3 nucleotide sequence: TGTGCCAGCAGTTCTAAACACCGGGGGAACTATGGCTACACCTTC.

The chain joins TRBV27 to TRBJ2-7, with D tentatively TRBD2 (7 bases). This CDR3 comprises 11 residues. V was shortened by 7 bases and J by 10 bases, with 14 bases between the two germline ends. Germline CDR1 and CDR2: MNHEY and SMNVEV (reference sequence). CDR3 DNA sequence: TGTGCCAGCACTCAGGGGACTATACAGTACTTC. Translation gives CASTQGTIQYF.

By its share, this clone is large. This chain uses TRBV7-9 with TRBJ1-1; D ambiguous. The V and J ends lost 1 base and 5 bases respectively, with 17 bases between them. Germline CDR1 is SEHNR and CDR2 is FQNEAQ (reference sequence). CDR3 length equals 16 residues. This chain's CDR3 is CASSLVPETIGTEAFF. The DNA of the CDR3 is TGTGCCAGCAGCTTAGTACCGGAGACCATAGGTACTGAAGCTTTCTTT.

This clone has only a few counts. This rearrangement joins TRBV6-6 to TRBJ2-7; possible D gene TRBD2, 5 bases. The V gene lost 0 bases and the J gene lost 4 bases, with 13 bases spanning the gap. Germline V gene lookup returns CDR1 MNHNY and CDR2 SVGAGI (reference sequence). The CDR3 spans 15 residues. DNA of the CDR3: TGTGCCAGCAGTTACTCGGAGGACCTGAGGTACGAGCAGTACTTC. Translated: CASSYSEDLRYEQYF.

This chain joins TRBV6-6 and TRBJ2-7; 10 positions agree with TRBD2. CDR1 is MNHNY, CDR2 SVGAGI, per germline (reference sequence). CDR3 length: 14 residues. Trimming took 10 bases from V and 1 from J; bases not matched to a gene: 7. CDR3 DNA: TGTGCCACCTTAACTAGCGGGGTTTCCTACGAGCAGTACTTC. Its translation: CATLTSGVSYEQYF.

By frequency in the sample, this clone is large. The V and J genes are TRBV30 and TRBJ2-1; 7 bases map to TRBD1. The germline V gene encodes CDR1 GTSNPN and CDR2 SVGIG (reference sequence). The CDR3 runs 13 residues. Trimming at V came to 2 bases and at J to 8 bases, leaving 6 bases not matched to a gene. The CDR3 DNA follows: TGTGCCTGGAGTCTAGACAGGGTAGATGAGCAGTTCTTC. Amino acids: CAWSLDRVDEQFF.

V is TRBV28 and J is TRBJ2-7, with D possibly being TRBD1 (6 bases). The CDR3 runs 15 residues. Per germline, CDR1 MDHEN and CDR2 SYDVKM. The germline V and J ends were trimmed by 5 bases and 0 bases, with 14 bases remaining between them. CDR3 amino acids: CASSPREQGSYEQYF. The CDR3 DNA reads TGTGCCAGCAGTCCCCGGGAACAGGGCTCCTACGAGCAGTACTTC. The whole variable domain, filled in from reference TRBV28 and TRBJ2-7, reads DVKVTQSSRYLVKRTGEKVFLECVQDMDHENMFWYRQDPGLGLRLIYFSYDVKMKEKGDIPEGYSVSREKKERFSLILESASTNQTSMYLCASSPREQGSYEQYFGPGTRLTVT.

Worth noting for this clone: The sample holds other DNA sequences that translate to the same CDR3. The V call is TRBV5-6, the J call TRBJ1-2; 7 nucleotides match TRBD1. The germline V gene encodes CDR1 SGHDT and CDR2 YYEEEE. This CDR3 region has 14 residues. The J segment lost 3 bases and the V segment lost 0 bases, leaving 2 bases of the junction unmatched. This chain's CDR3 is CASSLGRGDYGYTF. CDR3 DNA: TGTGCCAGCAGCTTGGGCAGGGGGGACTATGGCTACACCTTC.

The rearrangement uses TRBV5-1 and TRBJ2-2, with 7 bases aligning to TRBD1. Looked up from germline, CDR1 is SGHRS and CDR2 is YFSETQ. The CDR3 sequence is 14 residues long. The trim removed 10 bases at V and 6 bases at J, leaving 12 bases unmatched. CDR3 residues: CARLRTGGAGELFF. The CDR3 DNA reads as TGCGCCCGTCTCCGGACAGGAGGAGCCGGGGAGCTGTTTTTT.

The chain combines TRBV19 with TRBJ1-6; no firm D call. Trimming took off 4 bases at V and 9 bases at J, with 10 bases between the two ends. CDR1 is LNHDA, CDR2 SQIVND, per germline (reference sequence). This CDR3 comprises 13 residues. DNA of the CDR3: TGTGCCAGTAGTACCTCTACGGGTTCACCCCTCCACTTT. Its protein product is CASSTSTGSPLHF.

This clone was recorded only once. This chain joins TRBV30 and TRBJ2-5; tentative D call: TRBD2 (5 bases). Germline CDR1 and CDR2: GTSNPN and SVGIG (reference sequence). Trimming cost V 1 base and J 5 bases, with 5 bases left between them. This CDR3 has 11 residues. Here the CDR3 reads CAWSGGETQYF. The DNA for the CDR3 is TGTGCCTGGAGTGGAGGGGAGACCCAGTACTTC.

The chain has TRBV7-9 and TRBJ1-6; D not certain. Per germline, CDR1 SEHNR and CDR2 FQNEAQ (reference sequence). This CDR3 spans 13 amino acids. V was clipped by 0 bases and J by 9 bases, with 6 bases between them. The CDR3 bases are TGTGCCAGCAGCTTAGCCAGTGGTTCACCCCTCCACTTT. The encoded protein is CASSLASGSPLHF.

This CDR3 reads CASSSRTTGTDTQYF. The CDR3 region has the DNA TGTGCCAGCAGCTCCAGGACTACAGGCACAGATACGCAGTATTTT. The genes are TRBV6-5 and TRBJ2-3, with D perhaps TRBD2 (6 bases). Deletions cut 6 bases from V and 1 base from J, with 14 bases between. This CDR3 is 15 amino acids long. The germline CDR1 and CDR2 sequences are MNHEY and SVGAGI.

V gene TRBV6-5 combines with J gene TRBJ2-2; 7 bases fit TRBD1. With V trimmed by 6 bases and J by 5 bases, 6 bases remained unmatched. The CDR3 spans 14 residues. Looked up from germline, CDR1 is MNHEY and CDR2 is SVGAGI. Here the CDR3 DNA reads TGTGCCAGCAGGGAGACAGGGTATACCGGGGAGCTGTTTTTT. The encoded protein is CASRETGYTGELFF.

By proportion, this clone is large. This chain links TRBV12-5 with TRBJ1-6, with no clear D. V lost 6 bases, J lost 7 bases, and 10 bases lay in between. There are 13 residues in the CDR3. CDR1 is LGHNT, CDR2 FRNRAP, per germline. The DNA for the CDR3 is TGTGCTAGTGGAACATTTCCGAATTCACCCCTCCACTTT. This translates into CASGTFPNSPLHF.